Each of the 26 T cell receptor beta chains below was sequenced from the same sample in a study of CD8 T cells in ankylosing spondylitis. TCRdb recomputed calls from the 5' RACE reads with MiXCR, one row per CDR3 protein. The sample holds under 200,000 distinct CDR3 sequences, 9.8% seen once. Sequencing was done on a sample of blood, either unsorted or a sorted T cell fraction (not recorded which). Receptors originate from a female donor with ankylosing spondylitis or in good health (not recorded which).

The chain joins TRBV6-2 or TRBV6-3 to TRBJ2-1; 8 nucleotides agree with TRBD2. With 2 bases clipped from V and 7 bases from J, the junction kept 7 bases outside the gene matches. CDR3 length: 15 residues. CDR1 and CDR2 (germline): MNHEY, SVGEGT. CDR3 loop: CASSYGAGVGNEQFF. The CDR3 nucleotides read TGTGCCAGCAGTTACGGAGCGGGAGTGGGGAATGAGCAGTTCTTC.

There are many counts of this clonotype. The chain employs TRBV12-3 or TRBV12-4 and TRBJ2-7; a weak D match, TRBD2 (5 bases). This CDR3 is built from 13 residues. V was shortened by 6 bases and J by 2 bases, with 11 bases between the two germline ends. The CDR3 bases are TGTGCCAGCAGGCCTGACTATGCCTACGAGCAGTACTTC. Translation: CASRPDYAYEQYF.

This sequence joins TRBV11-2 and TRBJ1-4, with D unclear. This CDR3 is 13 amino acids long. Between the trimmed V and J ends, which lost 5 bases and 8 bases, there was a span of 12 bases. CDR1 is SGHAT, CDR2 FQNNGV, per germline. CDR3 nucleotides: TGTGCCAGCAGCCTAATGGGGAGCGAAAAACTGTTTTTT. The encoded protein is CASSLMGSEKLFF.

The V and J genes are TRBV11-2 and TRBJ2-3; either TRBD1 or TRBD2 may supply D (5 bases each). The CDR3 is 13 residues long. V dropped 4 bases and J dropped 5 bases, with 10 bases sitting between them. CDR1 is SGHAT, CDR2 FQNNGV, per germline. Here the CDR3 DNA reads TGTGCCAGCAGCTCCCAGAGGGGAGATACGCAGTATTTT. As protein: CASSSQRGDTQYF.

This clonotype was detected ten times or more. The V gene is TRBV29-1, the J gene TRBJ2-7, with D unresolved. This CDR3 region has 14 residues. Germline assignment: CDR1 SQVTM and CDR2 ANQGSEA. V was shortened by 0 bases and J by 5 bases, with 14 bases between the two germline ends. The CDR3 reads CSVEDDSTPDEQYF. DNA for the CDR3: TGCAGCGTTGAAGATGATAGCACCCCCGACGAGCAGTACTTC.

This clonotype turned up a few times. The chain recombines TRBV11-2 with TRBJ2-1, with 11 bases lining up with TRBD2. CDR1 and CDR2 from the germline V gene are SGHAT and FQNNGV. This CDR3 spans 15 amino acids. V shed 5 bases and J 4 bases; nucleotides not matched to a gene: 4. CDR3 sequence reads: CASSTGTSGYNEQFF. CDR3 bases: TGTGCCAGCAGCACCGGGACTAGCGGTTACAATGAGCAGTTCTTC.

This clonotype came up many times. This rearrangement joins TRBV2 to TRBJ2-1, with 11 bases fitting TRBD2. Per germline, CDR1 SNHLY and CDR2 FYNNEI. The CDR3 is made up of 18 amino acids. Germline trimming cut 6 bases from V and 5 bases from J; bases unmatched to any gene: 15. CDR3 loop: CASRGGLAETKVHNEQFF. DNA of the CDR3: TGTGCCAGCAGGGGGGGACTAGCGGAAACTAAAGTCCACAATGAGCAGTTCTTC.

The gene calls are TRBV30 and TRBJ2-1, with TRBD2 identical over 12 bases. This CDR3 has 16 residues. V lost 4 bases and J lost 4; bases outside the gene matches: 8. Looked up from germline, CDR1 is GTSNPN and CDR2 is SVGIG (reference sequence). This CDR3 is CAWKPSGGVLYNEQFF. In DNA form, the CDR3 reads TGTGCCTGGAAGCCTAGCGGGGGGGTTCTTTACAATGAGCAGTTCTTC.

This clonotype was picked up a small number of times. An end of the junction differs from the germline gene, which may be a read error. The gene calls are TRBV20-1 and TRBJ1-1, with D unclear. The CDR3 consists of 14 residues. Germline V gives CDR1 DFQATT, CDR2 SNEGSKA (reference sequence). The CDR3 reads CSARADSLITEVFF. CDR3 coding DNA: TGCAGTGCTAGGGCGGACTCCCTAATAACTGAAGTTTTCTTT.

This clonotype has a handful of counts. The genes are TRBV5-4 and TRBJ1-2; D not certain. CDR1 is SGHNT, CDR2 YYREEE, per germline (reference sequence). With 5 bases removed from V and 8 bases from J, the gap between germline ends came to 13 bases. There are 12 residues in the CDR3. This CDR3 reads CASRDQEGGYTF. The DNA of the CDR3 is TGTGCCAGCAGAGATCAAGAGGGAGGCTACACCTTC.

This clonotype was seen many times. The chain uses TRBV10-3 and TRBJ2-2, with D uncertain. V lost 11 bases and J 2 bases, leaving 12 bases between the germline ends. Germline values: CDR1 ENHRY, CDR2 SYGVKD. The CDR3 sequence is 13 residues long. In nucleotides, the CDR3 is TGTGCCTTAGCAGCGACAAACACCGGGGAGCTGTTTTTT. It specifies CALAATNTGELFF.

This chain joins TRBV7-2 and TRBJ2-7; possibly TRBD1 for D (6 bases). The V end was cut by 4 bases, the J end by 5 bases, with 12 bases between. The CDR3 is 13 residues long. The germline V gene encodes CDR1 SGHTA and CDR2 FQGNSA. CDR3 bases: TGTGCCAGCAGCTCACTGAACAGGGACGAGCAGTACTTC. It is translated as CASSSLNRDEQYF.

The J gene is TRBJ2-7, the V gene TRBV7-9; the D is unclear. The CDR3 runs to 14 residues. The germline V gene encodes CDR1 SEHNR and CDR2 FQNEAQ (reference sequence). The V end lost 10 bases, the J end lost 9 bases, and 25 bases lay between the germline ends. For the CDR3, the DNA is TGTGCCATGGGCCCTGGGCTCACCTCCTGGGCGCAGTACTTC. It specifies CAMGPGLTSWAQYF.

This clonotype came up a few times. The gene calls are TRBV7-9 and TRBJ2-3; D is unresolved. This CDR3 contains 12 residues. V lost 3 bases to trimming and J lost 3 bases, with 4 bases between them. The germline CDR1 and CDR2 sequences are SEHNR and FQNEAQ (reference sequence). CDR3 protein: CASSFQTDTQYF. The DNA for the CDR3 is TGTGCCAGCAGCTTCCAGACAGATACGCAGTATTTT.

This clonotype was counted a few times. V gene TRBV27 combines with J gene TRBJ2-1; TRBD1 matches 9 bases. Losses at the gene ends were 7 bases for V and 5 bases for J; bases not matched to a gene: 9. The CDR3 sequence is 15 residues long. Germline V CDR1 and CDR2: MNHEY, SMNVEV (reference sequence). The CDR3 nucleotides read TGTGCCAGCACCCCCGGGACAGGGCCCCACAATGAGCAGTTCTTC. This sequence encodes CASTPGTGPHNEQFF.

The chain carries TRBV20-1 and TRBJ1-1; D is unresolved. The CDR3 extends over 11 amino acids. Per germline, CDR1 DFQATT and CDR2 SNEGSKA (reference sequence). CDR3 nucleotides: TGCATAGCCAGACTGAACACTGAAGCTTTCTTT. Protein product: CIARLNTEAFF.

Here the CDR3 DNA reads TGCGCCAGCAGGACGGACAGGGTAAACACCGGGGAGCTGTTTTTT. Protein sequence: CASRTDRVNTGELFF. This rearrangement joins TRBV4-3 to TRBJ2-2, with 8 bases lining up with TRBD1. With V trimmed by 6 bases and J by 2 bases, 5 bases remained unmatched. The CDR3 has 15 amino acids. Germline V lookup: CDR1 LGHNA, CDR2 YSLEER.

Only a few counts were recorded for this clonotype. V and J are TRBV18 and TRBJ2-3, with D unresolved. Trimming removed 4 bases at V and 1 base at J, with 12 bases between. Germline CDR1 is KGHSH and CDR2 is LQKENI. The CDR3 contains 15 residues. The CDR3 region has the DNA TGTGCCAGCTCACATTACAGCGAGGGCACAGATACGCAGTATTTT. Its protein is CASSHYSEGTDTQYF. Together with reference TRBV18 and TRBJ2-3, the CDR3 gives the full variable domain: NAGVMQNPRHLVRRRGQEARLRCSPMKGHSHVYWYRQLPEEGLKFMVYLQKENIIDESGMPKERFSAEFPKEGPSILRIQQVVRGDSAAYFCASSHYSEGTDTQYFGPGTRLTVL.

This clonotype was picked up a small number of times. V gene TRBV2 combines with J gene TRBJ2-7, with TRBD2 as a possible D gene (6 bases). The germline gives CDR1 SNHLY, CDR2 FYNNEI. V gave up 2 bases and J gave up 4 bases, with 12 bases separating them. This CDR3 is built from 14 residues. Here the CDR3 reads CASSERRGSYEQYF. The CDR3 DNA follows: TGTGCCAGCAGTGAAAGGCGGGGTTCGTACGAGCAGTACTTC.

The chain uses TRBV5-6 and TRBJ1-5; no reliable D call. The CDR3 extends over 15 amino acids. Trimming stripped 0 bases from V and 0 bases from J, with 7 bases between. Germline assignment: CDR1 SGHDT and CDR2 YYEEEE. The CDR3 is CASSLGALSNQPQHF. The CDR3 nucleotides are TGTGCCAGCAGCTTGGGGGCTCTTAGCAATCAGCCCCAGCATTTT.

This clonotype came up a few times. The CDR3 spells CASSQMGSYSGNTIYF. The CDR3 coding sequence is TGCGCCAGCAGCCAAATGGGATCATACTCTGGAAACACCATATATTTT. The rearrangement links TRBV4-3 to TRBJ1-3; unclear D gene. Germline V gene data show CDR1 as LGHNA and CDR2 as YSLEER. The CDR3 sequence is 16 residues long. V was shortened by 2 bases and J by 0 bases, with 11 bases between the two germline ends.

This clonotype appeared a few times. V and J are TRBV5-8 and TRBJ2-1, with D perhaps being TRBD1 or TRBD2 (6 bases each). CDR1 is SGHTS and CDR2 is YDEGEE in the germline V gene. CDR3 length equals 15 residues. The V and J ends lost 6 bases and 0 bases respectively, with 13 bases between them. This chain's CDR3 is CASNPGAVSYNEQFF. In DNA form, the CDR3 reads TGTGCCAGCAATCCGGGGGCCGTCTCCTACAATGAGCAGTTCTTC.

The sample holds many counts of this clonotype. The chain has TRBV12-3 or TRBV12-4 and TRBJ2-7; TRBD2 matches at 12 bases. This CDR3 has 16 residues. V gave up 5 bases and J gave up 3 bases; unmatched junction bases: 8. CDR3 in DNA: TGTGCCAGCAGTGGCTCTAGCGGGAGGGTTAACTACGAGCAGTACTTC. This translates into CASSGSSGRVNYEQYF.

CDR3 in amino acids: CASSTGLTENVNEQFF. CDR3 in DNA: TGCGCCAGCAGCACGGGACTAACCGAGAACGTAAATGAGCAGTTCTTC. The V gene is TRBV5-1, the J gene TRBJ2-1; 7 bases agree with TRBD2. The CDR3 is 16 residues long. The V segment lost 4 bases and the J segment 7 bases; nucleotides outside the gene matches: 14. Germline V gene data show CDR1 as SGHRS and CDR2 as YFSETQ.

Only a few counts were recorded for this clonotype. The chain employs TRBV28 and TRBJ2-6, with TRBD1 as a possible D gene (6 bases). With 7 bases removed from V and 0 bases from J, the gap between germline ends came to 16 bases. The CDR3 has 17 residues. Germline CDR1 and CDR2: MDHEN and SYDVKM. The CDR3 here is CASTETGFSSGANVLTF. DNA for the CDR3: TGTGCCAGCACCGAGACAGGTTTCAGCTCTGGGGCCAACGTCCTGACTTTC.

The sample holds many counts of this clonotype. The V and J genes are TRBV15 and TRBJ2-7, with a tentative D call TRBD1 (6 bases). CDR3 size: 13 residues. With 3 bases removed from V and 3 bases from J, the gap between germline ends came to 9 bases. The germline V gene encodes CDR1 LNHNV and CDR2 YYDKDF (reference sequence). CDR3 DNA: TGTGCCACCAGCAGGGACAGAGACTACGAGCAGTACTTC. Its protein product is CATSRDRDYEQYF.